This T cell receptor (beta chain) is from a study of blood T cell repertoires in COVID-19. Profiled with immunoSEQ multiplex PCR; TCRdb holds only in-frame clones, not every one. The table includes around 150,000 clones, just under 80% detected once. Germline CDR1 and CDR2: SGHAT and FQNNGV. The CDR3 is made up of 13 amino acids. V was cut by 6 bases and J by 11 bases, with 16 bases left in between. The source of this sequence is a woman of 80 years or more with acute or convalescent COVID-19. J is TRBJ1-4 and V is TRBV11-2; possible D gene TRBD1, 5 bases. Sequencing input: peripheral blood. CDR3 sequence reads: CASRGGDGRKLFF. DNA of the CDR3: TGTGCCAGCAGAGGAGGGGACGGGAGGAAACTGTTTTTT. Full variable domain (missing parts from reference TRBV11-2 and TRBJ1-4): EAGVAQSPRYKIIEKRQSVAFWCNPISGHATLYWYQQILGQGPKLLIQFQNNGVVDDSQLPKDRFSAERLKGVDSTLKIQPAKLEDSAVYLCASRGGDGRKLFFGSGTQLSVL.